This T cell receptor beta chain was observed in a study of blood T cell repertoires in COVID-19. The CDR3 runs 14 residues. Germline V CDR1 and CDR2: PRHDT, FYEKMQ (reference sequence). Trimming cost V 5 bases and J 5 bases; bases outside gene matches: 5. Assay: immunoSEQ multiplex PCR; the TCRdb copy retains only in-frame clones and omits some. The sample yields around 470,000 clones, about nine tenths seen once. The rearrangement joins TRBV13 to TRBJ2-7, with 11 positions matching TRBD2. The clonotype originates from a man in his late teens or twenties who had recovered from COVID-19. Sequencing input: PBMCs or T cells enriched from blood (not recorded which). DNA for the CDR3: TGTGCCAGCAGCGAGGGACTAGCGGCCCACGAGCAGTACTTC. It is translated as CASSEGLAAHEQYF. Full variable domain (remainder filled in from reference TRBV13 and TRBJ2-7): AAGVIQSPRHLIKEKRETATLKCYPIPRHDTVYWYQQGPGQDPQFLISFYEKMQSDKGSIPDRFSAQQFSDYHSELNMSSLELGDSALYFCASSEGLAAHEQYFGPGTRLTVT.